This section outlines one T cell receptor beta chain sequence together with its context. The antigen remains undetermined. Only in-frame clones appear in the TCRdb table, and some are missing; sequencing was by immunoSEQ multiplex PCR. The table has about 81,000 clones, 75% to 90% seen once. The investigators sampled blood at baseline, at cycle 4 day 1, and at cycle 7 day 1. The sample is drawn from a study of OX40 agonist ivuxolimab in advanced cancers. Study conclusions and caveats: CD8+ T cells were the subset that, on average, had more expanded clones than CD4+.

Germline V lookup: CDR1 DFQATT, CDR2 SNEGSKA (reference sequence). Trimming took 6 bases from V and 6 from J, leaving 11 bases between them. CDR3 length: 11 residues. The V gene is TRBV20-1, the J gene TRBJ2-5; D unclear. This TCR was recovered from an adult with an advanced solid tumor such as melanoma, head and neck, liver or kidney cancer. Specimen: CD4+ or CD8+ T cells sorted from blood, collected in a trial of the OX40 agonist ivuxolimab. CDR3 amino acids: CSATRQKTQYF. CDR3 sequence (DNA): TGCAGTGCCACCCGTCAAAAGACCCAGTACTTC.